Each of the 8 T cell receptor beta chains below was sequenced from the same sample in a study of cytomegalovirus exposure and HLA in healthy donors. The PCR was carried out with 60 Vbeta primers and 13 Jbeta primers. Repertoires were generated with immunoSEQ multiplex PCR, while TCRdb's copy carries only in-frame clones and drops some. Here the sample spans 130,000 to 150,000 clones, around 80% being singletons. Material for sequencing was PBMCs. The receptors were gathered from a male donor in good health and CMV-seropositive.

The CDR3 DNA sequence: TGTGCCAGCAGCTTGGGGACTAGCGGGGAAAGCTACGAGCAGTACTTC. Its translation is CASSLGTSGESYEQYF. V is TRBV11-2 and J is TRBJ2-7, with 13 nucleotides matching TRBD2. Germline V CDR1 and CDR2: SGHAT, FQNNGV. The CDR3 runs to 16 residues. V was clipped by 3 bases and J by 3 bases; unmatched bases: 5.

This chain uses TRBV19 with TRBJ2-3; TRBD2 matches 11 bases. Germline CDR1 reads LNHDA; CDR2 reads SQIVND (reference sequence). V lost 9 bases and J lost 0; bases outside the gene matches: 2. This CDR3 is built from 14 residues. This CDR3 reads CASRTSGSTDTQYF. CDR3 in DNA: TGTGCCAGCCGGACTAGCGGGAGCACAGATACGCAGTATTTT.

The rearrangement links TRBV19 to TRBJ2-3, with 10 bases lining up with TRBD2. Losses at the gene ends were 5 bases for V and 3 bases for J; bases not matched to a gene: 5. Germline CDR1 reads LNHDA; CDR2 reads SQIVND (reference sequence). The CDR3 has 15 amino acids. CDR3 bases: TGTGCCAGTAGTGGAGCGGGGGGGCGGACAGATACGCAGTATTTT. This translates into CASSGAGGRTDTQYF.

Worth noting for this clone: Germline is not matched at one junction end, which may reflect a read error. The CDR3 sequence: CASSLRPGTYEQYF. CDR3 nucleotides: TGTGCTAGCAGCTTAAGGCCAGGGACCTACGAGCAGTACTTC. This sequence joins TRBV7-7 and TRBJ2-7; the D gene is possibly TRBD1 (5 bases). CDR3 size: 14 residues. Germline-derived CDR1 and CDR2 are SSHAT and FNYEAQ (reference sequence).

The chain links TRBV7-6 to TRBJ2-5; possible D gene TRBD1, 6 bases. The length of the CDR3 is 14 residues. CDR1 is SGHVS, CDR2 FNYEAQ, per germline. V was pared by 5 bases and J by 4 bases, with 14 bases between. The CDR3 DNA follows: TGTGCCAGCAGCCCCACAGGGAATGGAGAGACCCAGTACTTC. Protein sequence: CASSPTGNGETQYF.

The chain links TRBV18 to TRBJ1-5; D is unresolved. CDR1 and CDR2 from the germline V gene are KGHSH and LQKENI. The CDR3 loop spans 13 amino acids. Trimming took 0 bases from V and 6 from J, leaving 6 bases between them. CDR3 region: CASSPPGSQPQHF. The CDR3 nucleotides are TGTGCCAGCTCACCACCCGGTAGTCAGCCCCAGCATTTT.

The CDR3 region has the DNA TGTGCCAGCAGTTTACTTGGGACAGGCGTGTCACCCCTCCACTTT. It encodes CASSLLGTGVSPLHF. The rearrangement links TRBV27 to TRBJ1-6, with 8 bases that match TRBD1. Per germline, CDR1 MNHEY and CDR2 SMNVEV (reference sequence). The ends lost 2 bases at V and 10 bases at J; junction bases unmatched: 7. The CDR3 has 15 residues.

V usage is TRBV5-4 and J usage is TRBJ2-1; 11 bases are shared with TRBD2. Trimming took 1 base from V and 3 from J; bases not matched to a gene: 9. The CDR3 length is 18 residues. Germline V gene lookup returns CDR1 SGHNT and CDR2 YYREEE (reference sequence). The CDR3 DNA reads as TGTGCCAGCAGCTTGACTAGCGGGGGCCAGTTGATCTACAATGAGCAGTTCTTC. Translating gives CASSLTSGGQLIYNEQFF.